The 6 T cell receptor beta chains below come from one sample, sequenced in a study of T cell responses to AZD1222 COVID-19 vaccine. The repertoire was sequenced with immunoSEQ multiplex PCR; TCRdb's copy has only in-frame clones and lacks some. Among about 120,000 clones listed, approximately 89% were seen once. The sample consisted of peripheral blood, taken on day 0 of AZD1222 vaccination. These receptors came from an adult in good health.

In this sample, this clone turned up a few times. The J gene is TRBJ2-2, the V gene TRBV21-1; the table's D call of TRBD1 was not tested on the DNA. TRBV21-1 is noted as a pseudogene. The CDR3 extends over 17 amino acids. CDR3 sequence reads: CASSKAPGQARHRGAVF. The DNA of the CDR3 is TGTGCCAGCAGCAAAGCGCCGGGACAGGCCCGACACCGGGGAGCTGTTTTT.

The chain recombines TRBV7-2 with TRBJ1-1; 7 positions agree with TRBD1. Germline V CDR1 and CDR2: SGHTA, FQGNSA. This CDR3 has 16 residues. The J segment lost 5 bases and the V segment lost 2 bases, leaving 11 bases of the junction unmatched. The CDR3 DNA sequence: TGTGCCAGCAGCTTAAAGACAGGGAATGGAGAGACTGAAGCTTTCTTT. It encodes CASSLKTGNGETEAFF.

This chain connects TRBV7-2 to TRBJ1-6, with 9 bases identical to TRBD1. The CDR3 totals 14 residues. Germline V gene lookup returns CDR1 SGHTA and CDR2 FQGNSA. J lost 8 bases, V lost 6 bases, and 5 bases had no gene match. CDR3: CASRWTGVDSPLHF. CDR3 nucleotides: TGTGCCAGCAGATGGACAGGGGTGGATTCACCCCTCCACTTT.

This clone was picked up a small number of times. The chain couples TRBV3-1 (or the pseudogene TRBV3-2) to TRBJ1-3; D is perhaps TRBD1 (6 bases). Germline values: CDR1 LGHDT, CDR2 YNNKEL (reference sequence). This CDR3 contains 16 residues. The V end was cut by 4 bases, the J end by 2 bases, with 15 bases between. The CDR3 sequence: CASSPSTGITGNTIYF. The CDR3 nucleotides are TGTGCCAGCAGCCCTTCGACAGGTATAACTGGAAACACCATATATTTT.

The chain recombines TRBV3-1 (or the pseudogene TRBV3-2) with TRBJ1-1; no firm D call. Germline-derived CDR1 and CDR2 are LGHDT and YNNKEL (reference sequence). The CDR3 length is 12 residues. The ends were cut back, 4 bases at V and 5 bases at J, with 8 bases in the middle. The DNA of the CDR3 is TGTGCCAGCAGCCGGGGAGTTACTGAAGCTTTCTTT. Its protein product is CASSRGVTEAFF.

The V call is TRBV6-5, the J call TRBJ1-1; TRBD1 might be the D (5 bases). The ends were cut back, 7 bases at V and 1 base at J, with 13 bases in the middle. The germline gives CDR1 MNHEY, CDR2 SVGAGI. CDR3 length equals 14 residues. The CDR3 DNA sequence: TGTGCCAGCACCTTGGGACTGCCGAACACTGAAGCTTTCTTT. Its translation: CASTLGLPNTEAFF.